Listed here are 11 T cell receptor beta chains from one sample, sequenced in a study of metastatic and nonmetastatic thyroid tumors (dated by TCRdb to 2018 to 2020). No patient had received any treatment before thyroid surgery. Library construction relied on PCR. Sequencing was carried out with an Illumina HiSeq 4000. The raw public data were reprocessed by TCRdb itself: fastp quality trimming at Q25, MiXCR clonotype calling, in-frame beta chains only. This sample lists thousands of clones; 24% were detected once. The ten largest clones take up about 16% of the sample. The specimen sequenced was tumor tissue. Source of these receptors: a female donor with papillary thyroid cancer or a benign thyroid nodule (not recorded which). Some clones in this sample may be carry-over from other donors' samples.

This clone was detected a few times. The rearrangement joins TRBV2 to TRBJ1-2, with D perhaps TRBD1 (6 bases). This CDR3 contains 14 residues. V lost 5 bases and J lost 7, with 17 bases in between. Germline V gives CDR1 SNHLY, CDR2 FYNNEI. The CDR3 here is CASSPHYREGGYTF. DNA of the CDR3: TGTGCCAGCAGTCCTCACTACAGGGAGGGTGGCTACACCTTC.

Relative to its sample, this clone is medium-sized. The chain combines TRBV6-1 with TRBJ1-4, with 7 bases fitting TRBD1. J lost 6 bases, V lost 4 bases, and 11 bases had no gene match. Germline V lookup: CDR1 MNHNS, CDR2 SASEGT. The CDR3 is 16 residues long. Here the CDR3 reads CASSARRQGPDEKLFF. The CDR3 bases are TGTGCCAGCAGTGCACGGAGACAGGGCCCAGATGAAAAACTGTTTTTT.

Relative to its sample, this clone is medium-sized. The V call is TRBV4-1, the J call TRBJ1-4, with 9 positions matching TRBD1. Germline assignment: CDR1 MGHRA and CDR2 YSYEKL. The CDR3 extends over 15 amino acids. With V trimmed by 4 bases and J by 3 bases, 3 bases remained unmatched. CDR3 nucleotide sequence: TGCGCCAGCAGCCTCGGGACAGGGTCTAATGAAAAACTGTTTTTT. Translated: CASSLGTGSNEKLFF.

This clone was observed many times. A much bigger clone sits one base away, suggesting this may be a read error. DNA of the CDR3: TGTGCCAGCAGTTACGGGGCTAGCGCCTACGAGCAGTACTTC. Encoded protein: CASSYGASAYEQYF. The gene calls are TRBV6-2 or TRBV6-3 and TRBJ2-7; D perhaps matches TRBD2 (6 bases). The CDR3 consists of 14 residues. Deletions cut 2 bases from V and 2 bases from J, with 10 bases between. Germline CDR1 is MNHEY and CDR2 is SVGEGT.

This clone has a count of ten or more. This sequence joins TRBV28 and TRBJ1-1; no clear D. Trimming removed 7 bases at V and 4 bases at J, with 19 bases between. CDR1 is MDHEN and CDR2 is SYDVKM in the germline V gene. The CDR3 consists of 15 residues. In nucleotides, the CDR3 is TGTGCCAGCACCCGCCCCGGATCTTGGCTCACTGAAGCTTTCTTT. Encoded protein: CASTRPGSWLTEAFF. The full variable domain, rest sourced from reference TRBV28 and TRBJ1-1, is DVKVTQSSRYLVKRTGEKVFLECVQDMDHENMFWYRQDPGLGLRLIYFSYDVKMKEKGDIPEGYSVSREKKERFSLILESASTNQTSMYLCASTRPGSWLTEAFFGQGTRLTVV.

This clone was counted at least ten times. The genes are TRBV11-1 and TRBJ2-7; 7 bases agree with TRBD2. The V segment lost 1 base and the J segment 1 base; nucleotides outside the gene matches: 7. The CDR3 covers 16 residues. The V gene's germline CDR1 is SGHAT and CDR2 FQDESV (reference sequence). CDR3 sequence reads: CASSLEAGVRSYEQYF. CDR3 DNA: TGTGCCAGCAGCTTAGAGGCGGGGGTCAGGTCCTACGAGCAGTACTTC.

This clone is medium-sized within its sample. The chain recombines TRBV6-1 with TRBJ2-3; 10 bases fit TRBD1. V dropped 7 bases and J dropped 1; count of bases not matched to a gene: 8. The V gene's germline CDR1 is MNHNS and CDR2 SASEGT. This CDR3 is 16 amino acids long. The CDR3 DNA reads as TGTGCCAGCAACATAGGTGGGACAGGGGGCACAGATACGCAGTATTTT. Encoded protein: CASNIGGTGGTDTQYF.

There are many counts of this clone. At one of its ends the junction is not consistent with the germline gene, which may arise from a read error. The J gene is TRBJ1-2, the V gene TRBV7-9; D not certain. The germline V gene has CDR1 SEHNR and CDR2 FQNEAQ (reference sequence). CDR3 length equals 13 residues. The CDR3 region has the DNA TGTGCCGGCAGCTTGGGCCAGAACTATGGCTACACCTTC. Residues: CAGSLGQNYGYTF.

The genes are TRBV2 and TRBJ2-1; 8 bases are shared with TRBD2. Trimming took 8 bases from V and 0 from J; bases not matched to a gene: 6. Germline CDR1 and CDR2: SNHLY and FYNNEI. The CDR3 is made up of 15 amino acids. The CDR3 nucleotides read TGTGCCAGCGGGTTCAGCGGGAGCTCCTACAATGAGCAGTTCTTC. It encodes CASGFSGSSYNEQFF.

Comment on this clone: Germline and junction disagree at one end, which may indicate a read error. J is TRBJ2-5 and V is TRBV5-1, with 7 bases lining up with TRBD2. Germline assignment: CDR1 SGHRS and CDR2 YFSETQ. This CDR3 is built from 14 residues. CDR3 sequence (DNA): TGCGCCCGCAGACGGGGGACTACCCAAGAGACCCAGTACTTC. Residues: CARRRGTTQETQYF.

Within the sample, this clone is medium-sized. V gene TRBV6-1 combines with J gene TRBJ1-4, with 7 positions matching TRBD1. Trimming at V came to 5 bases and at J to 8 bases, leaving 2 bases not matched to a gene. Germline V CDR1 and CDR2: MNHNS, SASEGT. The CDR3 has 12 residues. The CDR3 spells CASSTGAEKLFF. The DNA for the CDR3 is TGTGCCAGCAGTACAGGGGCGGAAAAACTGTTTTTT.